Sequencing of this T cell receptor (beta chain) was carried out in a study of blood T cell repertoires in COVID-19. Libraries were prepared by immunoSEQ multiplex PCR; TCRdb keeps only in-frame clonotypes and omits some of them. The sample has some 67,000 clones, 75% to 80% seen once; the top ten hold roughly 6.3%. On this clone: One junction end disagrees with the germline gene, perhaps due to a read error.

Germline V gene data show CDR1 as LGHNT and CDR2 as FRNRAP. This CDR3 is 13 amino acids long. The chain links TRBV12-5 to TRBJ2-4; 10 bases map to TRBD1. The receptor's source is a woman aged 55-70 years with acute or convalescent COVID-19. Sequencing was done on a sample of peripheral blood. The CDR3 region is CASGPTDRGVEDF. As DNA, the CDR3 is TGTGCTAGTGGCCCGACGGACAGGGGGGTCGAGGACTTC.